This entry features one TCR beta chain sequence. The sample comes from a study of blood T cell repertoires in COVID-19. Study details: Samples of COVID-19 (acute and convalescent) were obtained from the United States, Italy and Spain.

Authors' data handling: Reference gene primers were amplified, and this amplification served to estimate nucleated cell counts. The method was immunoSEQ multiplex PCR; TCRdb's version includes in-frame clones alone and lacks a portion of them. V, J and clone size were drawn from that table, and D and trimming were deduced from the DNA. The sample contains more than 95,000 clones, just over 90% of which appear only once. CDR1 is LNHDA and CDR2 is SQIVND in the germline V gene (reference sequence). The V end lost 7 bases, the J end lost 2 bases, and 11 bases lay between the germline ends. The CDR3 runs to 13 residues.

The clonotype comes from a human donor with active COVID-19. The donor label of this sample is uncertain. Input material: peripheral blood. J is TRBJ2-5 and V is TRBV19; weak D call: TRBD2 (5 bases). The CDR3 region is CASNKPGQETQYF. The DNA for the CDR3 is TGTGCCAGTAACAAGCCGGGACAAGAGACCCAGTACTTC. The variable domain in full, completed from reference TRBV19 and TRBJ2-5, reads DGGITQSPKYLFRKEGQNVTLSCEQNLNHDAMYWYRQDPGQGLRLIYYSQIVNDFQKGDIAEGYSVSREKKESFPLTVTSAQKNPTAFYLCASNKPGQETQYFGPGTRLLVL.